The T cell receptor beta chain described here comes from a study of blood T cell repertoires in COVID-19. Trimming cost V 1 base and J 1 base; bases outside gene matches: 14. The germline CDR1 and CDR2 sequences are KGHDR and SFDVKD. The CDR3 length is 20 residues. Authors' methods: Quantification of nucleated cells was approximated via reference gene primer amplification. Assay used: immunoSEQ multiplex PCR; TCRdb lists only in-frame clones, some missing. V and J calls and clone size come straight from that table; D and trimming were deduced from the DNA. The data hold about 110,000 clones, with 81% observed a single time.

This TCR was recovered from a man aged 50 or older with acute or convalescent COVID-19. The chain joins TRBV24-1 to TRBJ2-5; 10 positions agree with TRBD1. Sequenced material: peripheral blood. Written as DNA, the CDR3 is TGTGCCACCAGTGATTTACCTCCGGGACAGGGGTTTTTGGGCCAAGAGACCCAGTACTTC. It yields the protein CATSDLPPGQGFLGQETQYF.